The next 27 T cell receptor beta chains were all read from a single sample in a study of cytomegalovirus exposure and HLA in healthy donors. Both 60 Vbeta primers and 13 Jbeta primers went into the PCR. The protocol was immunoSEQ multiplex PCR, while the TCRdb copy is restricted to in-frame clones and leaves out a portion. The table shows about 210,000 clones, with 82% occurring only once. The sequencing input was PBMCs. The receptors here all came from a man aged 40-49 years in good health and CMV-seropositive.

This clone was observed a single time. The genes are TRBV7-9 and TRBJ1-2, with TRBD1 matching over 8 bases. Germline CDR1 SEHNR, CDR2 FQNEAQ (reference sequence). The CDR3 extends over 13 amino acids. V lost 6 bases and J lost 8; bases outside the gene matches: 8. The CDR3 coding sequence is TGTGCCAGCAGATCACAGGGGGAGGAGGGCTACACCTTC. Encoded protein: CASRSQGEEGYTF.

The chain links TRBV5-6 to TRBJ2-1; 13 nucleotides align to TRBD2. CDR1 is SGHDT, CDR2 YYEEEE, per germline. The V and J ends lost 0 bases and 9 bases, in that order; junction bases with no gene match: 9. The CDR3 is 17 amino acids. CDR3 in DNA: TGTGCCAGCAGCTTGGCCTTTGGACTAGCGGGAGCTTTTGAGCAGTTCTTC. This encodes CASSLAFGLAGAFEQFF.

This sequence joins TRBV7-9 and TRBJ1-1, with TRBD1 matching 9 bases. With V trimmed by 2 bases and J by 0 bases, 10 bases remained unmatched. The CDR3 extends over 18 amino acids. Germline values: CDR1 SEHNR, CDR2 FQNEAQ (reference sequence). The CDR3: CASSLTLGGTGMNTEAFF. The CDR3 nucleotides read TGTGCCAGCAGCTTAACCCTCGGGGGGACAGGGATGAACACTGAAGCTTTCTTT. Variable domain in full (rest from reference TRBV7-9 and TRBJ1-1): DTGVSQNPRHKITKRGQNVTFRCDPISEHNRLYWYRQTLGQGPEFLTYFQNEAQLEKSRLLSDRFSAERPKGSFSTLEIQRTEQGDSAMYLCASSLTLGGTGMNTEAFFGQGTRLTVV.

The chain is built from TRBV5-1 and TRBJ2-3, with 7 bases identical to TRBD1. Germline assignment: CDR1 SGHRS and CDR2 YFSETQ. V lost 3 bases to trimming and J lost 5 bases; unmatched junction nucleotides: 6. The CDR3 is 14 amino acids. CDR3 sequence: CASSSPTGEDTQYF. The CDR3 region has the DNA TGCGCCAGCAGCTCGCCAACAGGGGAAGATACGCAGTATTTT.

The chain is built from TRBV19 and TRBJ1-1; 7 bases are shared with TRBD1. After removal of 7 bases from V and 1 base from J, the junction contained 6 bases not matched to a gene. CDR1 LNHDA and CDR2 SQIVND come from the germline V gene (reference sequence). The CDR3 has 14 amino acids. The CDR3 sequence: CASTRGAPNTEAFF. The CDR3 bases are TGTGCCAGTACCAGGGGGGCCCCGAACACTGAAGCTTTCTTT.

V gene TRBV30 combines with J gene TRBJ1-3, with D uncertain. Germline V gene data show CDR1 as GTSNPN and CDR2 as SVGIG (reference sequence). This CDR3 spans 12 amino acids. V was trimmed by 2 bases and J by 1 base, leaving 3 bases between them. CDR3 DNA: TGTGCCTGGAGTTTATCTGGAAACACCATATATTTT. Protein sequence: CAWSLSGNTIYF.

V gene TRBV6-1 combines with J gene TRBJ2-7, with 9 bases identical to TRBD1. The CDR3 spans 14 residues. V was pared by 2 bases and J by 2 bases, with 1 base of the junction left unmatched. From germline, CDR1 is MNHNS and CDR2 SASEGT. Here the CDR3 reads CASSEWDRAYEQYV. The CDR3 region has the DNA TGTGCCAGCAGTGAATGGGACAGGGCCTACGAGCAGTACGTC.

On this clone: The junction differs from germline at one of its ends, possibly a read error. The V call is TRBV7-7, the J call TRBJ2-5; no definite D call. The germline CDR1 and CDR2 sequences are SSHAT and FNYEAQ (reference sequence). This CDR3 is 13 amino acids long. In DNA form, the CDR3 reads TGTGCTAGCAGCTTGCCAGGACAAGAGACCCAGTACTTC. Translated, it gives CASSLPGQETQYF. The full variable domain, rest sourced from reference TRBV7-7 and TRBJ2-5, is GAGVSQSPRYKVTKRGQDVTLRCDPISSHATLYWYQQALGQGPEFLTYFNYEAQPDKSGLPSDRFSAERPEGSISTLTIQRTEQRDSAMYRCASSLPGQETQYFGPGTRLLVL.

The chain uses TRBV11-2 and TRBJ2-1, with TRBD2 matching 9 bases. J lost 6 bases, V lost 3 bases, and 6 bases had no gene match. Looked up from germline, CDR1 is SGHAT and CDR2 is FQNNGV. There are 15 residues in the CDR3. The CDR3 nucleotides are TGTGCCAGCAGCTTCTTAGCGGGAGTGAGCAATGAGCAGTTCTTC. Amino acids: CASSFLAGVSNEQFF.

V is TRBV27 and J is TRBJ2-7, with D hard to call. CDR3 length: 12 residues. The V and J ends lost 4 bases and 2 bases respectively, with 6 bases between them. In germline, CDR1 is MNHEY, CDR2 SMNVEV (reference sequence). The CDR3 DNA is TGTGCCAGCAGTTCTACTCCCTACGAGCAGTACTTC. This translates into CASSSTPYEQYF.

This rearrangement joins TRBV27 to TRBJ2-5; the match to TRBD1 covers 8 bases. This CDR3 spans 15 amino acids. V was pared by 3 bases and J by 2 bases, with 5 bases of the junction left unmatched. Germline V gives CDR1 MNHEY, CDR2 SMNVEV (reference sequence). The CDR3 DNA reads TGTGCCAGCAGTTTTAGGGACAGGAGACAAGAGACCCAGTACTTC. Translated, it gives CASSFRDRRQETQYF.

The gene calls are TRBV6-5 and TRBJ2-5; 8 bases agree with TRBD2. The V gene's germline CDR1 is MNHEY and CDR2 SVGAGI. Trimming at V came to 6 bases and at J to 4 bases, leaving 7 bases not matched to a gene. The CDR3 is 14 amino acids. CDR3 sequence (DNA): TGTGCCAGCAGGAGCGGGAGCGGGGCAGAGACCCAGTACTTC. Translated, it gives CASRSGSGAETQYF.

J is TRBJ1-3 and V is TRBV18; D is perhaps TRBD1 (5 bases). The CDR3 is 15 residues long. The germline CDR1 and CDR2 sequences are KGHSH and LQKENI. V lost 1 base and J 4 bases, leaving 11 bases between the germline ends. The DNA of the CDR3 is TGTGCCAGCTCACCACGGGGCGCGTCCGGAAACACCATATATTTT. It codes for CASSPRGASGNTIYF. Drawing the rest from reference TRBV18 and TRBJ1-3, the complete variable domain is NAGVMQNPRHLVRRRGQEARLRCSPMKGHSHVYWYRQLPEEGLKFMVYLQKENIIDESGMPKERFSAEFPKEGPSILRIQQVVRGDSAAYFCASSPRGASGNTIYFGEGSWLTVV.

The chain couples TRBV5-1 to TRBJ2-3; 12 nucleotides agree with TRBD2. CDR1 is SGHRS, CDR2 YFSETQ, per germline. Trimming took 2 bases from V and 0 from J; bases not matched to a gene: 22. This CDR3 has 23 amino acids. CDR3 loop: CASSLPGDRSSLGLAGSTDTQYF. DNA of the CDR3: TGCGCCAGCAGCTTACCCGGGGACAGGAGTTCCCTTGGACTAGCGGGGAGCACAGATACGCAGTATTTT.

The gene calls are TRBV27 and TRBJ2-7, with TRBD1 matching over 8 bases. Germline CDR1 reads MNHEY; CDR2 reads SMNVEV (reference sequence). The trim removed 4 bases at V and 4 bases at J, leaving 9 bases unmatched. The CDR3 length is 15 residues. CDR3 loop: CASSSDGDRWYEQYF. The CDR3 region has the DNA TGTGCCAGCAGTTCCGACGGGGACAGGTGGTACGAGCAGTACTTC.

J is TRBJ2-5 and V is TRBV29-1, with 7 bases aligning to TRBD1. V shed 6 bases and J 2 bases; nucleotides not matched to a gene: 3. The CDR3 extends over 12 amino acids. CDR1 is SQVTM, CDR2 ANQGSEA, per germline. The CDR3 here is CSVRTGQETQYF. CDR3 coding DNA: TGCAGCGTCCGGACAGGTCAAGAGACCCAGTACTTC.

This sequence joins TRBV11-2 and TRBJ2-1; a possible D gene is TRBD1 (6 bases). V was clipped by 5 bases and J by 9 bases, with 14 bases between them. This CDR3 has 13 amino acids. Germline loops: CDR1 SGHAT, CDR2 FQNNGV. CDR3 residues: CASSLGQTVEQFF. In nucleotides, the CDR3 is TGTGCCAGCAGCCTCGGACAGACTGTTGAGCAGTTCTTC.

The chain uses TRBV5-6 and TRBJ2-2; D gene uncertain. CDR3 length: 14 residues. Germline assignment: CDR1 SGHDT and CDR2 YYEEEE. V lost 4 bases to trimming and J lost 3 bases, with 10 bases between them. CDR3 DNA: TGTGCCAGCAGCCCCCTGGGCCACACCGGGGAGCTGTTTTTT. Translating it yields CASSPLGHTGELFF.

This chain links TRBV9 with TRBJ1-2; 7 nucleotides agree with TRBD1. V lost 3 bases to trimming and J lost 0 bases; unmatched junction nucleotides: 5. Germline V gene data show CDR1 as SGDLS and CDR2 as YYNGEE. CDR3 size: 15 residues. The CDR3 sequence: CASSGDRETNYGYTF. In nucleotides, the CDR3 is TGTGCCAGCAGCGGCGACAGGGAAACTAACTATGGCTACACCTTC.

V and J are TRBV10-3 and TRBJ2-1; weak D call: TRBD2 (6 bases). The CDR3 is 16 amino acids. V was cut by 4 bases and J by 2 bases, with 15 bases left in between. Germline V CDR1 and CDR2: ENHRY, SYGVKD. CDR3 sequence reads: CAISGSGTPTYNEQFF. In nucleotides, the CDR3 is TGTGCCATCAGTGGTTCCGGGACTCCCACCTACAATGAGCAGTTCTTC.

This rearrangement joins TRBV7-3 to TRBJ2-5; a possible D gene is TRBD2 (5 bases). CDR1 is SGHTA, CDR2 FQGTGA, per germline. V was shortened by 5 bases and J by 1 base, with 8 bases between the two germline ends. The CDR3 is 13 amino acids. The CDR3 DNA reads TGTGCCAGCAGCGGCACTAGCCAAGAGACCCAGTACTTC. It is translated as CASSGTSQETQYF. Based on the CDR3 plus reference TRBV7-3 and TRBJ2-5, the full variable domain is GAGVSQTPSNKVTEKGKYVELRCDPISGHTALYWYRQSLGQGPEFLIYFQGTGAADDSGLPNDRFFAVRPEGSVSTLKIQRTERGDSAVYLCASSGTSQETQYFGPGTRLLVL.

The rearrangement joins TRBV6-1 to TRBJ2-2, with D possibly TRBD1 on 7 matching bases. V lost 3 bases and J 6 bases, leaving 17 bases between the germline ends. Germline V lookup: CDR1 MNHNS, CDR2 SASEGT. The CDR3 contains 16 residues. The CDR3 DNA reads TGTGCCAGCAGTGAGTGGCGCGGAGGGGGCCCCGGGGAGCTGTTTTTT. Its translation is CASSEWRGGGPGELFF.

The rearrangement joins TRBV9 to TRBJ2-3, with TRBD2 as a possible D gene (7 bases). Germline values: CDR1 SGDLS, CDR2 YYNGEE. CDR3 length equals 15 residues. V was clipped by 4 bases and J by 4 bases, with 16 bases between them. In DNA, the CDR3 is TGTGCCAGCAGCCTGAGGGGGGGCGTCTCAGATACGCAGTATTTT. Translating gives CASSLRGGVSDTQYF.

V gene TRBV6-1 combines with J gene TRBJ1-4; TRBD1 is a possible D gene (5 bases). This CDR3 has 19 amino acids. The V gene's germline CDR1 is MNHNS and CDR2 SASEGT. The V end lost 2 bases, the J end lost 0 bases, and 19 bases lay between the germline ends. As DNA, the CDR3 is TGTGCCAGCAGTGAAATCGCGGGACCTACCGTTGCAACTAATGAAAAACTGTTTTTT. Its translation is CASSEIAGPTVATNEKLFF.

The rearrangement joins TRBV27 to TRBJ2-1, with TRBD1 as a possible D gene (5 bases). Germline V gene lookup returns CDR1 MNHEY and CDR2 SMNVEV (reference sequence). Trimming took 2 bases from V and 8 from J, leaving 19 bases between them. This CDR3 has 16 residues. DNA of the CDR3: TGTGCCAGCAGTTTAGGCGCAGGGCTAATTTTGTATGAGCAGTTCTTC. Its protein product is CASSLGAGLILYEQFF.

This rearrangement joins TRBV12-5 to TRBJ1-1; 8 nucleotides align to TRBD1. CDR1 is LGHNT, CDR2 FRNRAP, per germline. The CDR3 is made up of 12 amino acids. With V trimmed by 1 base and J by 12 bases, 4 bases remained unmatched. The CDR3 loop is CASGLEAGGPFF. CDR3 nucleotides: TGTGCTAGTGGTTTGGAAGCAGGGGGCCCTTTCTTT.

The rearrangement uses TRBV5-1 and TRBJ1-1; D gene uncertain. Germline assignment: CDR1 SGHRS and CDR2 YFSETQ. The V and J ends lost 7 bases and 1 base respectively, with 11 bases between them. The CDR3 totals 13 residues. The CDR3 sequence: CASSASGNTEAFF. In DNA, the CDR3 is TGCGCCAGCTCGGCAAGCGGGAACACTGAAGCTTTCTTT.